Detailed here is one T cell receptor (beta chain). This table comes from immunoSEQ multiplex PCR, and its TCRdb copy is limited to in-frame clones, with some not included. The data show approximately 400,000 clones, around 83% seen once. These data belong to a study of blood T cell repertoires in COVID-19. Turning to the study itself: Samples taken during acute and convalescent COVID-19 were collected in the United States, Italy and Spain.

V lost 5 bases and J lost 4, with 15 bases in between. Looked up from germline, CDR1 is SQVTM and CDR2 is ANQGSEA. The CDR3 is made up of 14 amino acids. The chain recombines TRBV29-1 with TRBJ1-3, with D possibly TRBD1 on 6 matching bases. Source material: PBMCs or T cells enriched from blood (not recorded which). The TCR originated in a woman aged 50 to 65 who had recovered from COVID-19. CDR3 coding DNA: TGCAGCGTTCGACCCTGGGACAACGGAAACACCATATATTTT. Translated: CSVRPWDNGNTIYF.